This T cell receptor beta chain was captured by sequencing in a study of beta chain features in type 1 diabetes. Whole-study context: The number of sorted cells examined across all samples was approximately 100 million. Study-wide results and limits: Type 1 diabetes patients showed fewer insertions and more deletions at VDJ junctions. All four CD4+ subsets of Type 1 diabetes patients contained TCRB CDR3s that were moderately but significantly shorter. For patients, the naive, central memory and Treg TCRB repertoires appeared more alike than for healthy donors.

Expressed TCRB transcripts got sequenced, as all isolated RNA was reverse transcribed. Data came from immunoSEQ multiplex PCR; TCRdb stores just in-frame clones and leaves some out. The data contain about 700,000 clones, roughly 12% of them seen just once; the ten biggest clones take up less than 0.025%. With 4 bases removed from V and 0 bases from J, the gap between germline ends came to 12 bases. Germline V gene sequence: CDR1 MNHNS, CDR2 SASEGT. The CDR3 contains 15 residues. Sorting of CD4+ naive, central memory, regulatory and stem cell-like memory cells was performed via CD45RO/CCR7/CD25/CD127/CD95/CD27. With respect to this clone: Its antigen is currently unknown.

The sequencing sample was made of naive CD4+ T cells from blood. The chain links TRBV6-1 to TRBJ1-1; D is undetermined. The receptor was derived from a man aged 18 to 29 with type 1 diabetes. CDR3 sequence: CASSGGTDVNTEAFF. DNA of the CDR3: TGTGCCAGCAGTGGAGGTACAGACGTGAACACTGAAGCTTTCTTT.